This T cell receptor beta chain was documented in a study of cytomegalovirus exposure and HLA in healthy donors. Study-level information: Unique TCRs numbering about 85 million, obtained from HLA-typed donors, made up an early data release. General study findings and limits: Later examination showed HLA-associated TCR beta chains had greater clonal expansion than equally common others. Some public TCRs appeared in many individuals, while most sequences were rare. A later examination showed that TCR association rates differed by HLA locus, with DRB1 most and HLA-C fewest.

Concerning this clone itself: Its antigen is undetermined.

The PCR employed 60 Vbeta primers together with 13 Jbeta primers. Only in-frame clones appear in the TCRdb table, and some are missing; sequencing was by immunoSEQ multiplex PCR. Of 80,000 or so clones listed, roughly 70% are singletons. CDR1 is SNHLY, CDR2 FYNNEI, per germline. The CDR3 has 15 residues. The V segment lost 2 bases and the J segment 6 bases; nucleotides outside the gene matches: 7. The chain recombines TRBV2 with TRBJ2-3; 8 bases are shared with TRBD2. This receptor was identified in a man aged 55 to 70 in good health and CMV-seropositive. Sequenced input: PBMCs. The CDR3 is CASSERREGRDTQYF. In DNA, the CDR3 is TGTGCCAGCAGTGAACGCCGGGAGGGCCGTGATACGCAGTATTTT.